This TCR beta chain was recorded in a study of prognosis after radiotherapy for stage I lung cancer. About the research overall: Around 13 of the patients were found to have newly diagnosed primary stage I lung tumors, and about 5 were living with oligometastatic NSCLC after surgical resection of the primary tumor. Aged about 53 to 90 years, with a median of around 74 years, the patients were about a dozen men and over five women.

In germline, CDR1 is MNHNS, CDR2 SASEGT. Trimming pared 3 bases from V and 7 bases from J, leaving 16 bases between. The CDR3 contains 15 residues. About this clonotype: The target antigen is unknown.

Multiplex PCR in two rounds served to amplify TCR beta CDR3 from genomic DNA. First-round PCR, the initial amplification, used primers specific to each TRBV and TRBJ gene. MiXCR was run by TCRdb on the multiplex PCR reads, yielding one entry per CDR3 protein. The sample includes more than 11,000 distinct CDR3 sequences, 25% to 40% of them seen just once. Whole-study findings and limits: Shannon entropy (measured after stereotactic body radiation therapy) was lower in patients who went on to develop distant metastases. Unique TCR clone counts fell after stereotactic body radiation therapy, median approximately 10,000 versus 7,000.

The V gene is TRBV6-1, the J gene TRBJ2-1; D might be TRBD1 or TRBD2, each matching 5 bases. The sequenced sample was PBMCs, obtained before or after stereotactic body radiation therapy (not recorded which). The sequence was obtained from a donor aged 50 or older with non-small cell lung cancer. CDR3: CASSDQGDRGNEQFF. CDR3 coding DNA: TGTGCCAGCAGTGACCAAGGGGATCGCGGGAATGAGCAGTTCTTC.